This T cell receptor (beta chain) was captured by sequencing in a study of T cell responses to AZD1222 COVID-19 vaccine. Assay used: immunoSEQ multiplex PCR; TCRdb lists only in-frame clones, some missing. Among approximately 120,000 clones listed, roughly 90% were seen once. CDR1 and CDR2 from the germline V gene are GTSNPN and SVGIG (reference sequence). The length of the CDR3 is 12 residues. The V end lost 2 bases, the J end lost 7 bases, and 11 bases lay between the germline ends. The chain couples TRBV30 to TRBJ1-1; D possibly corresponds to TRBD1 (6 bases). This specimen consisted of peripheral blood, obtained on day 0 of AZD1222 vaccination. The TCR was taken from an adult in good health. CDR3 in amino acids: CAWSRGGLEAFF. The DNA for the CDR3 is TGTGCCTGGAGTAGGGGGGGTCTTGAAGCTTTCTTT.